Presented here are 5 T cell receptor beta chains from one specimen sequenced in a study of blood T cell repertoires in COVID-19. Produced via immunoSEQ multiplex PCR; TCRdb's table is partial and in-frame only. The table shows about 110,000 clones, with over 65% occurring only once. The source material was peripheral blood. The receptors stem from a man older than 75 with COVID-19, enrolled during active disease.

The CDR3 DNA follows: TGTGCCAGCAGCTCAGGCCTCAGCTCCTACGAGCAGTACTTC. Amino acid sequence: CASSSGLSSYEQYF. V is TRBV11-2 and J is TRBJ2-7; D is unclear. From germline, CDR1 is SGHAT and CDR2 FQNNGV. The CDR3 runs 14 residues. The germline V and J ends were trimmed by 4 bases and 0 bases, with 10 bases remaining between them.

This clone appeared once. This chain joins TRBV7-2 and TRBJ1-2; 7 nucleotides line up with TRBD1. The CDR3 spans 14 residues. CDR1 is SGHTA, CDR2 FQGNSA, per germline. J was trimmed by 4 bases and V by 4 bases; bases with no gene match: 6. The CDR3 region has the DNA TGTGCCAGCAGCTGGGACAGTCAGGGCTATGGCTACACCTTC. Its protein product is CASSWDSQGYGYTF. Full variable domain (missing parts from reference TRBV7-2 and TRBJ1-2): GAGVSQSPSNKVTEKGKDVELRCDPISGHTALYWYRQSLGQGLEFLIYFQGNSAPDKSGLPSDRFSAERTGGSVSTLTIQRTQQEDSAVYLCASSWDSQGYGYTFGSGTRLTVV.

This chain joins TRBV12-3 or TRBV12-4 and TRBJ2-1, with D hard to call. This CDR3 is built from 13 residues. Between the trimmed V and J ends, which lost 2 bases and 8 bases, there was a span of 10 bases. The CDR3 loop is CASSLPLTDEQFF. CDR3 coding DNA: TGTGCCAGCAGTTTACCCCTAACCGATGAGCAGTTCTTC.

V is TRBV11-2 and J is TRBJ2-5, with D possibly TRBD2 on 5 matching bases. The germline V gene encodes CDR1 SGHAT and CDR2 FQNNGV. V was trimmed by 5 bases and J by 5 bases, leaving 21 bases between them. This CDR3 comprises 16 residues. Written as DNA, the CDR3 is TGTGCCAGCAGCAGCCACCTGAGGGCAGGTGGGGAGACCCAGTACTTC. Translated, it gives CASSSHLRAGGETQYF. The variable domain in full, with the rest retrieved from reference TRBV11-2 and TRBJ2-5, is EAGVAQSPRYKIIEKRQSVAFWCNPISGHATLYWYQQILGQGPKLLIQFQNNGVVDDSQLPKDRFSAERLKGVDSTLKIQPAKLEDSAVYLCASSSHLRAGGETQYFGPGTRLLVL.

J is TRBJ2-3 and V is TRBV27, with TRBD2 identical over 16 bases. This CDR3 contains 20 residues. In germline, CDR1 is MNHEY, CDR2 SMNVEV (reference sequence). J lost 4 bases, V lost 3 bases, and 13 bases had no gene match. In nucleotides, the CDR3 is TGTGCCAGCAGTTTCAGCCCTCCGGGACTAGCGGGAGGGCTTTCAGATACGCAGTATTTT. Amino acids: CASSFSPPGLAGGLSDTQYF.